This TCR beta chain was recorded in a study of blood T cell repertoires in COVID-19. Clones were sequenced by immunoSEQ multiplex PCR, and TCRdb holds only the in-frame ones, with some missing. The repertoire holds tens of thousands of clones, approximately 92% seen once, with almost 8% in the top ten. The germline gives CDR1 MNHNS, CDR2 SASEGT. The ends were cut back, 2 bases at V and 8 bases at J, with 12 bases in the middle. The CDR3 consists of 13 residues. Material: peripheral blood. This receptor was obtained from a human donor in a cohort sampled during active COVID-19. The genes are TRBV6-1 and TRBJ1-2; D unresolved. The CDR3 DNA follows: TGTGCCAGCAGTGAACTGGCAGTGCGGGGCTACACCTTC. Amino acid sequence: CASSELAVRGYTF.